A selection of T cell receptor beta chains follows, all from one sample in a study of blood T cell repertoires in COVID-19. This table comes from immunoSEQ multiplex PCR, and its TCRdb copy is limited to in-frame clones, with some not included. The data show approximately 200,000 clones, with around 82% seen just once and 3% held by the top ten. Sequencing was carried out using peripheral blood. These receptors originate from a woman between 25 and 40 years old who had recovered from COVID-19. Each CDR3 is given with its conserved first and last residue. Fields, in order: D gene, V gene, J gene, clone size, CDR3 DNA, CDR3 protein. D genes are given only for firm matches. Rows give clone size only sometimes, using once, few, many, or a class for an expanded clone.

>TRBD2|TRBV28|TRBJ2-1|few
TGTGCCAGCAGTTTAGCGGGGGCCTACAATGAGCAGTTCTTC
CASSLAGAYNEQFF
>TRBD1|TRBV6-6|TRBJ1-3|few
TGTGCCAGCGCGGGGCAGGGGGCCAACACCATATATTTT
CASAGQGANTIYF
>TRBD1|TRBV28|TRBJ1-4|-
TGTGCCAGCAGCCGGGGACAGGGGCGGGATGAAAAACTGTTTTTT
CASSRGQGRDEKLFF
>-|TRBV11-1|TRBJ2-7|-
TGTGCCAGCAGCCCGAAGACAGGTTCCGAGCAGTACTTC
CASSPKTGSEQYF
>-|TRBV9|TRBJ2-7|-
TGTGCCAGCAGCGTAGAATCCGAGACCTACGAGCAGTACTTC
CASSVESETYEQYF
>-|TRBV7-2|TRBJ1-1|-
TGTGCCAGCACCTTCAAGGGGTCCCTTAACACTGAAGCTTTCTTT
CASTFKGSLNTEAFF
>TRBD1|TRBV30|TRBJ2-7|few
TGTGCCTGGGGGACAGGGACCACTTACGAGCAGTACTTC
CAWGTGTTYEQYF
>TRBD2|TRBV5-1|TRBJ2-3|-
TGCGCCAGCAGCTTGGCCGTTCTGTCGGGAGTACGGGGAGGGGATACGCAGTATTTT
CASSLAVLSGVRGGDTQYF
>-|TRBV10-1|TRBJ2-1|-
TGCGCCAGCAGCTCCGGGGGTGAGCAGTTCTTC
CASSSGGEQFF
>TRBD1|TRBV5-4|TRBJ1-1|-
TGTGCCAGCAGCTTGTTCCATATAAGGGACAGGGGGAACACTGAAGCTTTCTTT
CASSLFHIRDRGNTEAFF
>-|TRBV4-1|TRBJ2-1|-
TGCGCCAGCAGCCAATTGGGGGGTGGTATCTCCTACAATGAGCAGTTCTTC
CASSQLGGGISYNEQFF
>TRBD2|TRBV18|TRBJ2-1|once
TGTGCCAGCTCACCACCGAGCGGGGGCTCCTACAATGAGCAGTTCTTC
CASSPPSGGSYNEQFF
>-|TRBV4-1|TRBJ2-7|-
TGCGCCAGCAGCCAATCTACAGGGTCCTACGAGCAGTACTTC
CASSQSTGSYEQYF
>TRBD2|TRBV11-2|TRBJ2-1|few
TGTGCCAGCAGCTCGTATAGCGGGAGGGAGTACAATGAGCAGTTCTTC
CASSSYSGREYNEQFF
>TRBD2|TRBV20-1|TRBJ2-7|once
TGCAGTGCCAGTTCGGGACTAGCGGGAGGGAGGGAGCAGTACTTC
CSASSGLAGGREQYF
>TRBD2|TRBV24-1|TRBJ2-1|once
TGTGCCACCAGATTAAGGACTAGCGGGAGGGTGTTGTATGAGCAGTTCTTC
CATRLRTSGRVLYEQFF
>-|TRBV3-1/TRBV3-2|TRBJ2-1|-
TGTGCCAGCAGCCGTAGCGGAACGGGAAACAATGAGCAGTTCTTC
CASSRSGTGNNEQFF
>-|TRBV29-1|TRBJ2-2|-
TGCAGCGTGCAGGGCCCGGGCAACACCGGGGAGCTGTTTTTT
CSVQGPGNTGELFF
>TRBD2|TRBV6-5|TRBJ2-2|-
TGTGCCAGCAGACCCAGCGGGAGGAACACCGGGGAGCTGTTTTTT
CASRPSGRNTGELFF
>-|TRBV7-3|TRBJ2-3|-
TGTGCCAGCAGCTACGGACTTACCACAGATACGCAGTATTTT
CASSYGLTTDTQYF
>-|TRBV5-1|TRBJ2-7|-
TGCGCCAGCAGCTTGGGCGCGCCCTACGAGCAGTACTTC
CASSLGAPYEQYF
>TRBD2|TRBV9|TRBJ2-1|-
TGTGCCAGCAGCAGTTCCGGGACTAGCGTCTACAATGAGCAGTTCTTC
CASSSSGTSVYNEQFF
>-|TRBV24-1|TRBJ2-1|many
TGTGCCCCCGCCGTGTCAGCCTACAATGAGCAGTTCTTC
CAPAVSAYNEQFF
>-|TRBV28|TRBJ2-7|-
TGTGCCAGCAGTCCATGGGGGGGCATCTCCTACGAGCAGTACTTC
CASSPWGGISYEQYF
>-|TRBV19|TRBJ2-7|-
TGTGCCAGTAGTATAAGTTGGCCAGGTACCTACGAGCAGTACTTC
CASSISWPGTYEQYF
>-|TRBV5-1|TRBJ2-1|few
TGCGCCAGCAGCTTCTTTGGTGCGGTACCCAATGAGCAGTTCTTC
CASSFFGAVPNEQFF
>-|TRBV2|TRBJ1-2|-
TGTGCCAGCAGTGTGACAGATTTTGGCTACACCTTC
CASSVTDFGYTF
>TRBD2|TRBV9|TRBJ2-1|-
TGTGCCAGCAAGGCGGGAGGTGCTAGCTCCTACAATGAGCAGTTCTTC
CASKAGGASSYNEQFF
>TRBD2|TRBV7-3|TRBJ2-3|-
TGTGCCAGCAGCTCGGGCGGGCTAGCGGGATCAGATACGCAGTATTTT
CASSSGGLAGSDTQYF
>-|TRBV7-9|TRBJ2-2|-
TGTGCCAGCAGCCCACGAAGCGGGCTACACACCGGGGAGCTGTTTTTT
CASSPRSGLHTGELFF
>TRBD2|TRBV9|TRBJ2-5|-
TGTGCCAGCAGCGTAGCTCAGCGGGAAGGAGAGACCCAGTACTTC
CASSVAQREGETQYF
>-|TRBV7-9|TRBJ2-5|-
TGTGCCAGCAGCTTAGCACTGGAGACCCAGTACTTC
CASSLALETQYF
>-|TRBV18|TRBJ2-5|-
TGTGCCAGCTCACTCTACTCGGTCCAGGGGGGTTATGAGACCCAGTACTTC
CASSLYSVQGGYETQYF
>-|TRBV28|TRBJ2-3|-
TGTGCCAGCGCCCTGGGAGGCCCAGATACGCAGTATTTT
CASALGGPDTQYF
>-|TRBV27|TRBJ1-2|-
TGTGCCAGCAGTTTCGTGGGCAGGGGTGGCGGCTACACCTTC
CASSFVGRGGGYTF
>-|TRBV7-7|TRBJ2-7|-
TGTGCTAGCAGCTTAGGGGGGTTGGATGTGGAGACAGGGAGATGCGAGCAGTACTTC
CASSLGGLDVETGRCEQYF
>-|TRBV11-2|TRBJ2-2|-
TGTGCCAGCAGCCCATTTAGGGGCGGGGAGCTGTTTTTT
CASSPFRGGELFF
>-|TRBV12-5|TRBJ2-1|-
TGTGCTAGTGGTGCGGGACAGAACCTATACAATGAGCAGTTCTTC
CASGAGQNLYNEQFF
>TRBD1|TRBV7-9|TRBJ2-7|-
TGTGCCAGCAGCTTACCGGACAGGTCCAACGAGCAGTACTTC
CASSLPDRSNEQYF
>-|TRBV25-1|TRBJ2-2|once
TGTGCCAGCAGTGAAGTTCGCTGGCCCGCCGGGGAGCTGTTTTTT
CASSEVRWPAGELFF
>TRBD1|TRBV4-1|TRBJ1-1|-
TGCGCCAGCAGCCAAGTTGGGACAGGGGACACTGAAGCTTTCTTT
CASSQVGTGDTEAFF
>-|TRBV7-9|TRBJ1-2|once
TGTGCCAGCAGTAGACAGGACCCGTTAAACTATGGCTACACCTTC
CASSRQDPLNYGYTF
>TRBD1|TRBV4-2|TRBJ1-4|-
TGTGCCAGCAGCCAACCCGCCCGGACAGGGGCTGAAAAACTGTTTTTT
CASSQPARTGAEKLFF
>TRBD1|TRBV5-1|TRBJ2-3|-
TGCGCCAGCAGCTTACAGGGGGTTCTGGATACGCAGTATTTT
CASSLQGVLDTQYF
>-|TRBV28|TRBJ2-3|-
TGTGCCAGCAGTAAACTGGGCTCATACACAGATACGCAGTATTTT
CASSKLGSYTDTQYF
>-|TRBV3-1/TRBV3-2|TRBJ1-1|-
TGTGCCAGCAGCCCAACCTCCCAGGGCACTGAAGCTTTCTTT
CASSPTSQGTEAFF
>-|TRBV3-1/TRBV3-2|TRBJ1-6|few
TGTGCCAGCAGCCAAGGGGCGGGTTGGTCACCCCTCCACTTT
CASSQGAGWSPLHF